This TCR beta chain was obtained from a study of OX40 agonist ivuxolimab in advanced cancers. Study-level information: At approximately 80% male, the cohort had a mean age of 60 years, ranging from 23 to 79. Partial response was recorded in three patients: one hepatocellular carcinoma and two cutaneous melanoma cases. The study's findings and limits: Clones of CD4+ and CD8+ blood T cells grew by week 6 at doses of 0.1 to 3.0 mg/kg.

Samples of blood were obtained at baseline, on cycle 4 day 1, and on cycle 7 day 1. Per germline, CDR1 MRHNA and CDR2 SNTAGT. The V and J ends lost 6 bases and 7 bases, in that order; junction bases with no gene match: 8. The CDR3 has 14 residues. The table came from immunoSEQ multiplex PCR; TCRdb's copy has only in-frame clones and leaves some out. The repertoire holds about 64,000 clones, under 90% seen once, with 2% to 2.5% in the top ten. On this clone itself: Its cognate antigen is unknown.

The receptor was derived from an adult with an advanced solid tumor such as melanoma, head and neck, liver or kidney cancer. The chain joins TRBV6-4 to TRBJ2-1; 8 bases map to TRBD1. The source material was CD4+ or CD8+ T cells sorted from blood, sampled in a trial of the OX40 agonist ivuxolimab. The CDR3 DNA reads TGTGCCAGCAGCGTAACAGGGGGTCCTAATGAGCAGTTCTTC. Its translation is CASSVTGGPNEQFF.